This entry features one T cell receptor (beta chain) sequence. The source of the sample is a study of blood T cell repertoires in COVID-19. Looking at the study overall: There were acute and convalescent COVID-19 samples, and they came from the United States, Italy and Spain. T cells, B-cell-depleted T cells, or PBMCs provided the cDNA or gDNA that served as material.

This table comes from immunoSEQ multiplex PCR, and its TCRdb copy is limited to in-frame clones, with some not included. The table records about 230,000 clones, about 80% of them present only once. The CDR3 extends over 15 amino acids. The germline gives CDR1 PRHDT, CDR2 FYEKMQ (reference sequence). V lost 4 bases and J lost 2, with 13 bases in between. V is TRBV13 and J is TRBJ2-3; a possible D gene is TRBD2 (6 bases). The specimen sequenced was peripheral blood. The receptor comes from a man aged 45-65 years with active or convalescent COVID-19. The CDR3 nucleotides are TGTGCCAGCAGCTACCTTCGGGGGACCACAGATACGCAGTATTTT. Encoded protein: CASSYLRGTTDTQYF.